Listed here are 8 T cell receptor beta chains from one sample, sequenced in a study of blood T cell repertoires in COVID-19. The protocol was immunoSEQ multiplex PCR, while the TCRdb copy is restricted to in-frame clones and leaves out a portion. The sample lists about 36,000 clones; around 78% were seen once. Input material: peripheral blood. Source of these receptors: a man between 60 and 75 years old with acute or convalescent COVID-19.

The rearrangement joins TRBV10-2 to TRBJ2-6; TRBD2 matches at 11 bases. Germline CDR1 WSHSY, CDR2 SAAADI. V shed 3 bases and J 4 bases; nucleotides not matched to a gene: 8. This CDR3 comprises 18 residues. The CDR3 loop is CASSDLLAGAGGANVLTF. In nucleotides, the CDR3 is TGCGCCAGCAGTGACCTACTAGCGGGAGCGGGCGGGGCCAACGTCCTGACTTTC.

The rearrangement uses TRBV27 and TRBJ2-5; 11 bases are a match to TRBD2. The V segment lost 2 bases and the J segment 4 bases; nucleotides outside the gene matches: 3. The CDR3 covers 15 residues. In germline, CDR1 is MNHEY, CDR2 SMNVEV (reference sequence). Here the CDR3 reads CASSLTSGRGETQYF. In nucleotides, the CDR3 is TGTGCCAGCAGTTTAACTAGCGGGAGAGGAGAGACCCAGTACTTC.

This chain uses TRBV5-1 with TRBJ2-5; possibly TRBD1 for D (6 bases). In germline, CDR1 is SGHRS, CDR2 YFSETQ. V lost 6 bases to trimming and J lost 2 bases, with 11 bases between them. This CDR3 region has 13 residues. This CDR3 reads CASKYREQETQYF. DNA of the CDR3: TGCGCCAGCAAATACAGGGAGCAAGAGACCCAGTACTTC.

The chain couples TRBV28 to TRBJ2-4; perhaps TRBD2 as D (5 bases). V lost 2 bases to trimming and J lost 0 bases, with 14 bases between them. The CDR3 totals 17 residues. From germline, CDR1 is MDHEN and CDR2 SYDVKM. CDR3 in amino acids: CASSLVGSGLAKNIQYF. CDR3 DNA sequence: TGTGCCAGCAGTTTAGTCGGTTCTGGACTAGCCAAAAACATTCAGTACTTC.

V and J are TRBV24-1 and TRBJ2-3; a possible D gene is TRBD2 (5 bases). The CDR3 sequence is 15 residues long. V lost 1 base and J lost 2, with 9 bases in between. CDR1 KGHDR and CDR2 SFDVKD come from the germline V gene. For the CDR3, the DNA is TGTGCCACCAGTGATTTACTAGGGAACACAGATACGCAGTATTTT. Translated, it gives CATSDLLGNTDTQYF.

The rearrangement uses TRBV7-2 and TRBJ1-1; no clear D. The CDR3 is 15 residues long. Germline loops: CDR1 SGHTA, CDR2 FQGNSA. Trimming pared 2 bases from V and 0 bases from J, leaving 10 bases between. The CDR3 protein is CASSLSIGVNTEAFF. CDR3 nucleotides: TGTGCCAGCAGCTTATCAATCGGGGTGAACACTGAAGCTTTCTTT. Using reference TRBV7-2 and TRBJ1-1 for the parts outside the CDR3, the full variable domain is GAGVSQSPSNKVTEKGKDVELRCDPISGHTALYWYRQSLGQGLEFLIYFQGNSAPDKSGLPSDRFSAERTGGSVSTLTIQRTQQEDSAVYLCASSLSIGVNTEAFFGQGTRLTVV.

In nucleotides, the CDR3 is TGTGCCAGCAGCTTGCAAGCGGTCCAAGAGACCCAGTACTTC. The encoded protein is CASSLQAVQETQYF. The chain links TRBV5-6 to TRBJ2-5, with D perhaps matching TRBD2 (5 bases). Trimming removed 1 base at V and 1 base at J, with 8 bases between. This CDR3 spans 14 amino acids. In germline, CDR1 is SGHDT, CDR2 YYEEEE.

This clone was observed a single time. This chain joins TRBV3-1 (or the pseudogene TRBV3-2) and TRBJ2-1, with TRBD2 matching over 8 bases. Per the germline V gene, CDR1 is LGHDT and CDR2 is YNNKEL (reference sequence). This CDR3 is built from 15 residues. V gave up 5 bases and J gave up 7 bases; unmatched junction bases: 10. The CDR3 spells CASSKAAGVRNEQFF. As DNA, the CDR3 is TGTGCCAGCAGCAAGGCAGCGGGAGTTCGGAATGAGCAGTTCTTC.